This TCR beta chain was observed in a study of T cells in Graves' hyperthyroidism and ophthalmopathy. Findings and limits, study-wide: Within blood appeared most thyroid clonotypes that had expanded above 0.001.

This clonotype appeared many times. Its target is unknown. CDR1 is SGHTA, CDR2 FQGNSA, per germline. The CDR3 runs 14 residues. The trim removed 2 bases at V and 9 bases at J, leaving 7 bases unmatched. RNA transcripts served as the template for amplifying TCR beta CDR3 regions. The TCR CDR3 was amplified in a first-round RT-PCR using the HTBI primer set. TCRdb re-called the multiplex PCR reads through MiXCR, storing one row per CDR3 protein. The sample holds around 350,000 distinct CDR3 sequences; over 15% are singletons and the top ten take about 3.7%. Hyperthyroidism in the patients, aged 18 to 65, was newly diagnosed and under 2 months in duration. Pregnant or lactating patients were excluded, as were those with uncontrolled infection or other autoimmune disease. Thyroid ultrasound and orbital computed tomography, with clinical symptoms and serum thyroxine and TRAb, informed diagnoses.

This sequence originates from a woman between 18 and 29 years old with Graves' hyperthyroidism. Sequencing was performed on blood. The chain links TRBV7-2 to TRBJ1-5, with TRBD1 matching 7 bases. As DNA, the CDR3 is TGTGCCAGCAGCTTAACAGGGGCCGGGGGGCCCCAGCATTTT. It yields the protein CASSLTGAGGPQHF.